These 2 T cell receptor beta chains were sequenced from one sample in a study of OX40 agonist ivuxolimab in advanced cancers. Assay: immunoSEQ multiplex PCR; the TCRdb copy retains only in-frame clones and omits some. Among 57,000 or so clones, about 86% were seen once, and the ten largest hold more than 0.8%. The starting material was CD4+ or CD8+ T cells sorted from blood, obtained in a trial of the OX40 agonist ivuxolimab. These receptors were collected from an adult with an advanced solid tumor such as melanoma, head and neck, liver or kidney cancer.

This chain connects TRBV12-5 to TRBJ2-5; 7 bases are a match to TRBD2. This CDR3 has 13 amino acids. The V gene's germline CDR1 is LGHNT and CDR2 FRNRAP. Trimming took 5 bases from V and 5 from J; bases not matched to a gene: 5. The CDR3 sequence is CASGPRAGETQYF. The CDR3 DNA follows: TGTGCTAGTGGTCCAAGAGCGGGGGAGACCCAGTACTTC.

The chain employs TRBV7-3 and TRBJ2-3; 8 nucleotides match TRBD2. With V trimmed by 5 bases and J by 1 base, 8 bases remained unmatched. The CDR3 is 16 amino acids. Germline loops: CDR1 SGHTA, CDR2 FQGTGA. The CDR3 reads CASSQGAAGGTDTQYF. The CDR3 nucleotides read TGTGCCAGCAGCCAAGGAGCAGCGGGAGGCACAGATACGCAGTATTTT.